This TCR beta chain was captured by sequencing in a study of blood T cell repertoires in COVID-19. Produced via immunoSEQ multiplex PCR; TCRdb's table is partial and in-frame only. The sample lists about 94,000 clones; 80% to 90% were seen once. The CDR3 has 13 residues. Germline V gene lookup returns CDR1 SGHNT and CDR2 YENEEA. Trimming removed 1 base at V and 13 bases at J, with 14 bases between. The clonotype comes from a human donor with acute or convalescent COVID-19. The donor label of this sample is uncertain. The chain is built from TRBV11-3 and TRBJ2-1; possibly TRBD2 for D (5 bases). The sample consisted of peripheral blood. The CDR3 is CASSLAGEGEQFF. CDR3 DNA: TGTGCCAGCAGCTTAGCCGGGGAAGGTGAACAGTTCTTC.